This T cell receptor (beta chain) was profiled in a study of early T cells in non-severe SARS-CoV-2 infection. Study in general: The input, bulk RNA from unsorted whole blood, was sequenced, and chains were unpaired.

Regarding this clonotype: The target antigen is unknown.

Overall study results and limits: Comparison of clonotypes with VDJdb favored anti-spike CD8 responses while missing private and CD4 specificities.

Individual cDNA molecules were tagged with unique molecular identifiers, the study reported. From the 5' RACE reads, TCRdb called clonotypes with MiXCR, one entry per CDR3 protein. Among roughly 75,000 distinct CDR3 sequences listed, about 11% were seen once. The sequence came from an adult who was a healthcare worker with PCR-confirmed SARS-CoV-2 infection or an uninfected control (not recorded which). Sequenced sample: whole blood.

CDR3 amino acids: CSVETRDTASYEQYF. CDR3 nucleotide sequence: TGCAGCGTTGAAACCCGGGACACGGCCTCCTACGAGCAGTACTTC. The chain combines TRBV29-1 with TRBJ2-7; the D gene is possibly TRBD1 (6 bases). Germline V gene data show CDR1 as SQVTM and CDR2 as ANQGSEA. Trimming took off 2 bases at V and 0 bases at J, with 14 bases between the two ends. The CDR3 runs to 15 residues.